Described below is a single T cell receptor (beta chain) sequence and its context. Its antigen target is currently unknown. The record has no base qualities; no much larger clone is one base away. In the paper's terms, the time point label means: about 28 days (+/-7) after the second vaccine dose. AZD1222 recipients given second doses at about 4 weeks or at about 12 weeks were pooled, since spike-specific TCR depth and breadth were not found to differ between the two schedules. Vaccinee samples came from UK trials COV001 and COV002, including a single-blind randomized controlled phase 2/3 trial of AZD1222 (ChAdOx1 nCoV-19) in healthy adults. Trial participant PBMC samples were collected at day 0 and day 28 after the second dose for TCRbeta chain sequencing. Trimming takes 1 base off V and 4 bases off J; junction bases not matched to a gene: 6. The CDR3, from cysteine to phenylalanine, totals 16 residues. CDR3 DNA is the only sequence kept; it has 48 bases, read in frame from the first base. Sequences SEHNR (CDR1) and FQNEAQ (CDR2) are obtained from the germline V gene (reference sequence).

The data stem from a study of T cell responses to AZD1222 COVID-19 vaccine (dated by TCRdb to 2020 to 2022). Concerning the study at large: TCR sequencing covered over 230 trial participants: approximately 200 given two doses of AZD1222 and about 26 given two doses of MenACWY control vaccine. Trial participants were enrolled into age subgroups of 18-55, 56-69 and 70-plus years, which contained around 150, 28 and 57 TCR-sequenced participants, respectively. Summary of the overall study and its limitations: Vaccine-associated CD4 TCRs spanned the whole spike protein, with dominant responses in regions 160-218 and 743-854. Conclusions about previously exposed vaccinees are limited, since just five or six AZD1222 recipients were seropositive for SARS-CoV-2 at baseline. Because no day 14 peak-response samples were available, the repertoires could be characterized only after the peak T cell response. Participants were mostly white British, with more females than males. The authors suggested clonal diversity may have been underestimated. Epitopes outside the regions mutated in the B.1.351 and B.1.1.7 variants were reportedly recognized by nearly half of the unique spike-specific TCRs. After two AZD1222 doses, spike-specific TCR breadth and depth were significantly higher than at day 0 and than in MenACWY recipients. In the small 56-69-year group, the increase in depth fell short of significance, most likely because of low power.

The CDR3 regions of human TCRbeta chains were analyzed by immunosequencing. From the authors' description of their analysis: TCRs in the repertoires were matched against a reference library of SARS-CoV-2-specific TCRs that had been generated with the MIRA antigen-specificity platform. Breadth meant the fraction of unique TCRs that were SARS-CoV-2-associated, whereas depth meant the fraction of total T cells that were SARS-CoV-2-associated. Each spike-specific TCR was assigned to its reactive spike region and to a CD4 or CD8 class using the MIRA data. Log10-transformed breadth and depth values were compared by one-way ANOVA with Sidak's multiple comparisons tests. TCRdb retrieved this table from immuneACCESS and kept in-frame rearrangements only. Not all clones are present; in checked studies, unresolved V genes account for under half, and no reason is known for the remainder. V and J calls and clone size follow that table, whereas D and trimming were derived from the DNA. For this sample there are 89,000 or so clones; 86% appear just once. The ten largest clones represent about 6% of the sample.

The chain is made from TRBV7-9 and TRBJ2-7, and 11 junction bases match TRBD2. The sequence derives from an adult who received the AZD1222 COVID-19 vaccine. Sequenced here: peripheral blood, sampled 28 days after the second AZD1222 dose. This receptor has the CDR3 CASSLVSGTSGYEQYF. The nucleotide sequence is given as TGTGCCAGCAGCTTAGTGTCCGGGACTAGCGGTTACGAGCAGTACTTC.